These 20 T cell receptor beta chains originate from one sample sequenced in a study of metastatic and nonmetastatic thyroid tumors. Each patient came to thyroid surgery without any prior treatment (of any kind). TCRdb reanalyzed the PCR reads via MiXCR. The table has 20,000 to 25,000 clones, around 16% seen once. Material for sequencing was blood. The receptor set was obtained from a male donor with papillary thyroid cancer or a benign thyroid nodule (not recorded which). Some clones in this sample may be carry-over from other donors' samples.

This clone is medium-sized within its sample. The V and J genes are TRBV18 and TRBJ2-7; TRBD2 agrees at 14 bases. Germline CDR1 is KGHSH and CDR2 is LQKENI. The CDR3 consists of 14 residues. The junction had 1 base not matched to a gene; V was cut back by 3 bases and J by 6 bases. The CDR3 region is CASSPGTSGSEQYF. The CDR3, as DNA: TGTGCCAGCTCACCCGGGACTAGCGGGAGCGAGCAGTACTTC.

This clone is categorized as medium-sized. The sample carries other DNA sequences with the same CDR3. The chain employs TRBV2 and TRBJ2-7; D is perhaps TRBD2 (7 bases). The CDR3 totals 13 residues. CDR1 and CDR2 from the germline V gene are SNHLY and FYNNEI. Trimming removed 6 bases at V and 2 bases at J, with 11 bases between. CDR3 region: CASSGGPAYEQYF. The CDR3, as DNA: TGTGCCAGCAGCGGGGGGCCCGCCTACGAGCAGTACTTC.

The chain joins TRBV27 to TRBJ2-5; 12 nucleotides line up with TRBD2. The J segment lost 1 base and the V segment lost 3 bases, leaving 6 bases of the junction unmatched. CDR1 MNHEY and CDR2 SMNVEV come from the germline V gene (reference sequence). CDR3 length: 17 residues. The CDR3 bases are TGTGCCAGCAGTTTCCCGACTAGCGGGAGTAGCCAAGAGACCCAGTACTTC. This codes for CASSFPTSGSSQETQYF.

With respect to this clone: The junction and the germline gene differ at one end; a read error may be behind it. The gene calls are TRBV6-1 and TRBJ2-3, with 12 bases fitting TRBD2. CDR3 length equals 15 residues. Looked up from germline, CDR1 is MNHNS and CDR2 is SASEGT. The CDR3: CASSETSGGSDTQYF. The DNA for the CDR3 is TGTGCCAGCAGTGAAACTAGCGGGGGGTCAGACACGCAGTATTTT.

There are many counts of this clone. The chain employs TRBV5-1 and TRBJ2-1; D is undetermined. The length of the CDR3 is 13 residues. Germline CDR1 and CDR2: SGHRS and YFSETQ. Trimming cost V 2 bases and J 6 bases, with 9 bases left between them. CDR3 sequence: CASSFSRANEQFF. In DNA, the CDR3 is TGCGCCAGCAGCTTTAGCCGGGCCAATGAGCAGTTCTTC.

Regarding this clone: Just one base apart from a much larger clone, this may be a read error. The rearrangement links TRBV2 to TRBJ2-4; D gene unclear. Germline CDR1 and CDR2: SNHLY and FYNNEI. The CDR3 runs 18 residues. The V end lost 4 bases, the J end lost 1 base, and 20 bases lay between the germline ends. The CDR3 protein is CASSVRSYALLAKNIQYF. In DNA form, the CDR3 reads TGTGCCAGCAGTGTAAGGAGTTATGCCTTATTGGCCAAAAACATTCAGTACTTC.

The gene calls are TRBV19 and TRBJ1-1; no reliable D call. The CDR3 extends over 13 amino acids. CDR1 and CDR2 from the germline V gene are LNHDA and SQIVND (reference sequence). Between the trimmed V and J ends, which lost 4 bases and 0 bases, there was a span of 6 bases. DNA for the CDR3: TGTGCCAGTAGTACTGTCTTGAACACTGAAGCTTTCTTT. Translated: CASSTVLNTEAFF.

By share, this clone counts as medium-sized. This CDR3 reads CASSPRAAGGYTF. The DNA of the CDR3 is TGTGCCAGTAGTCCCCGGGCCGCTGGGGGCTACACCTTC. The V and J genes are TRBV19 and TRBJ1-2; D call uncertain. V lost 5 bases and J 8 bases, leaving 15 bases between the germline ends. This CDR3 comprises 13 residues. Germline CDR1 is LNHDA and CDR2 is SQIVND (reference sequence).

The CDR3 reads CASSFPTSGGLKYF. In nucleotides, the CDR3 is TGTGCCAGCAGTTTCCCAACTAGCGGGGGCCTTAAGTACTTC. V usage is TRBV27 and J usage is TRBJ2-5; 11 bases map to TRBD2. CDR1 and CDR2 from the germline V gene are MNHEY and SMNVEV (reference sequence). Trimming cost V 3 bases and J 12 bases; bases outside gene matches: 9. The CDR3 is 14 residues long.

This clone appeared many times. V and J are TRBV30 and TRBJ1-6; D might be TRBD1 (5 bases). Trimming stripped 0 bases from V and 1 base from J, with 13 bases between. This CDR3 is built from 17 residues. From germline, CDR1 is GTSNPN and CDR2 SVGIG (reference sequence). The CDR3 nucleotides read TGTGCCTGGAGTGTGCAGGGCTTAAGGTCCTATAATTCACCCCTCCACTTT. Its translation: CAWSVQGLRSYNSPLHF.

This clone is medium-sized (0.01 to 0.1%) by share. V is TRBV6-5 and J is TRBJ1-2; D gene uncertain. V was trimmed by 2 bases and J by 6 bases, leaving 16 bases between them. The CDR3 runs 15 residues. The V gene's germline CDR1 is MNHEY and CDR2 SVGAGI. The CDR3 reads CASSYQDPTTHGYTF. The DNA for the CDR3 is TGTGCCAGCAGTTACCAGGACCCGACTACTCATGGCTACACCTTC.

The table lists this clone with many counts. The chain recombines TRBV11-3 with TRBJ1-1; 7 bases agree with TRBD1. The V segment lost 5 bases and the J segment 0 bases; nucleotides outside the gene matches: 15. The CDR3 consists of 18 residues. CDR1 SGHNT and CDR2 YENEEA come from the germline V gene. CDR3 coding DNA: TGTGCCAGCAGCCCCAGACAGGGATGGGGAGGCATGAACACTGAAGCTTTCTTT. Translation: CASSPRQGWGGMNTEAFF.

This clone came up many times. The J gene is TRBJ2-3, the V gene TRBV18; tentatively, D is TRBD2 (6 bases). Germline CDR1 is KGHSH and CDR2 is LQKENI. Trimming took 1 base from V and 4 from J, leaving 12 bases between them. The CDR3 spans 15 residues. The CDR3 loop is CASSPREGGSDTQYF. The CDR3 coding sequence is TGTGCCAGCTCACCACGCGAGGGAGGTTCAGATACGCAGTATTTT.

The rearrangement uses TRBV2 and TRBJ2-2; 7 nucleotides agree with TRBD2. The length of the CDR3 is 15 residues. The germline CDR1 and CDR2 sequences are SNHLY and FYNNEI. J lost 1 base, V lost 6 bases, and 5 bases had no gene match. The CDR3 DNA reads as TGTGCCAGCAGGCGGGAGAAGGGGAACACCGGGGAGCTGTTTTTT. Its translation: CASRREKGNTGELFF.

The table lists this clone with many counts. The chain links TRBV28 to TRBJ2-2, with TRBD2 as a possible D gene (6 bases). V lost 6 bases to trimming and J lost 1 base, with 12 bases between them. The CDR3 covers 15 residues. Germline lookup yields CDR1 MDHEN and CDR2 SYDVKM. The CDR3 coding sequence is TGTGCCAGCAGGGCTCGGGACTTGAACACCGGGGAGCTGTTTTTT. Its protein product is CASRARDLNTGELFF.

This clone was counted many times. The rearrangement uses TRBV7-6 and TRBJ2-3; D not certain. The CDR3 contains 12 residues. Trimming cost V 3 bases and J 0 bases, with 1 base left between them. The V gene's germline CDR1 is SGHVS and CDR2 FNYEAQ. CDR3 residues: CASSLSTDTQYF. The CDR3 DNA reads as TGTGCCAGCAGCTTGAGCACAGATACGCAGTATTTT.

There are many counts of this clone. The rearrangement uses TRBV12-3 or TRBV12-4 and TRBJ1-4, with 7 bases that match TRBD1. The CDR3 is made up of 16 amino acids. V dropped 2 bases and J dropped 6; count of bases not matched to a gene: 9. The chain's CDR3 is CASSLTRGGRYEKLFF. CDR3 DNA: TGTGCCAGCAGTTTAACCCGAGGGGGCAGATATGAAAAACTGTTTTTT.

The chain joins TRBV3-1 to TRBJ2-1, with D perhaps being TRBD1 or TRBD2 (6 bases each). CDR3 length: 14 amino acids. CDR1 and CDR2 from the germline V gene are LGHDT and YNNKEL (reference sequence). With 5 bases removed from V and 0 bases from J, the gap between germline ends came to 8 bases. The DNA for the CDR3 is TGTGCCAGCAGCGGGGGGCTCTCCTACAATGAGCAGTTCTTC. Amino acids: CASSGGLSYNEQFF.

This clone was counted a few times. A read error may be the cause here, since a much bigger clone is one base away. Distinct nucleotide sequences in the sample also encode this CDR3. The J gene is TRBJ1-4, the V gene TRBV29-1; D uncertain. The V and J ends lost 6 bases and 4 bases respectively, with 15 bases between them. The CDR3 runs to 14 residues. CDR1 is SQVTM, CDR2 ANQGSEA, per germline. The CDR3 nucleotides are TGCAGCGTCCTTCGGGGTACGGGTAATGAAAAACTGTTTTTT. This encodes CSVLRGTGNEKLFF.

This clone was picked up many times. The chain uses TRBV18 and TRBJ2-1; possibly TRBD1 or TRBD2 for D (5 bases each). The CDR3 is made up of 15 amino acids. Trimming shortened V by 6 bases and J by 8 bases, and 20 bases separated the two germline ends. Germline CDR1 is KGHSH and CDR2 is LQKENI. CDR3: CASSRYEGPRYEQFF. The DNA of the CDR3 is TGTGCCAGCTCCCGCTACGAGGGGCCACGGTATGAGCAGTTCTTC.